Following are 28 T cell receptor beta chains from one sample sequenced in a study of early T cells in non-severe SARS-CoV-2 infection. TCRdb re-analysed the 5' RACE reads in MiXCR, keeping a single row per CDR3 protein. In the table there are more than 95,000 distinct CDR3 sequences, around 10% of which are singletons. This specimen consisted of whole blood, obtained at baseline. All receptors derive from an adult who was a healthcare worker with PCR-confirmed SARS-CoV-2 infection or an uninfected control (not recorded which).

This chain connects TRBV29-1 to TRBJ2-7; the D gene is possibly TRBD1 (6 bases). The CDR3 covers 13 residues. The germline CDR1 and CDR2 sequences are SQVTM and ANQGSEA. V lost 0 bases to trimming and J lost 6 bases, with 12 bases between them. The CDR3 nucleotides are TGCAGCGTTGAAGATCCCGGGACACGCGAGCAGTACTTC. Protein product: CSVEDPGTREQYF.

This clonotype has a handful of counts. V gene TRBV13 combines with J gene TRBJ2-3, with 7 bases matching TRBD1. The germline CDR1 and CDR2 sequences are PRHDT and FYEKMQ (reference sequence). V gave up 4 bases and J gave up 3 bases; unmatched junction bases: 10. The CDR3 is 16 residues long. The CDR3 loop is CASSWGQYRFTDTQYF. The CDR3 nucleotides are TGTGCCAGCAGCTGGGGACAGTACCGATTTACAGATACGCAGTATTTT.

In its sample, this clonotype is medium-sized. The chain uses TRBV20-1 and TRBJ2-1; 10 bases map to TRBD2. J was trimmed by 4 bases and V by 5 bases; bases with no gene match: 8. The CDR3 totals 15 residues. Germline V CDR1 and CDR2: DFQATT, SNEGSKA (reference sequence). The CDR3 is CSAGEGTSDYNEQFF. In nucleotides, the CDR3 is TGCAGTGCTGGCGAAGGGACTAGCGATTACAATGAGCAGTTCTTC.

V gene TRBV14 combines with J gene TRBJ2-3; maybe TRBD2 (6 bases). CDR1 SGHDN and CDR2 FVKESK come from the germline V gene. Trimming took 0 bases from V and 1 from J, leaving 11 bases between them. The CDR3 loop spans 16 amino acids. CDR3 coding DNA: TGTGCCAGCAGCCAAGAACCGGGACTTGGCACAGATACGCAGTATTTT. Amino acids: CASSQEPGLGTDTQYF.

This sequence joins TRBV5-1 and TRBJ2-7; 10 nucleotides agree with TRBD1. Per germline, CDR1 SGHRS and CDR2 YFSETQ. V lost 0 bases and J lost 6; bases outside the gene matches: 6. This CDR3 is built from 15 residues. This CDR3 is CASSLEDRGRSEQYF. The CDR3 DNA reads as TGCGCCAGCAGCTTGGAAGACAGGGGGCGATCCGAGCAGTACTTC.

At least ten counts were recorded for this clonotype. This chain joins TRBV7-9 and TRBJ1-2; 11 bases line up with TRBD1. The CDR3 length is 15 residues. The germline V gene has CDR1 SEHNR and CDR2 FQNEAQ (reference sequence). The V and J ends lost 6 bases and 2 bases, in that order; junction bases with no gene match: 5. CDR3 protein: CASSSGQGANYGYTF. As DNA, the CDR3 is TGTGCCAGCAGTTCCGGACAGGGGGCAAACTATGGCTACACCTTC.

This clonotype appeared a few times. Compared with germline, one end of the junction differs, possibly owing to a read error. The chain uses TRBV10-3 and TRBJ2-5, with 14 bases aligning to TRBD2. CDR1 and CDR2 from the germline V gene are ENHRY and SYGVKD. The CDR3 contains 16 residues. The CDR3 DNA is TGTGTCATCAGTGATGGACTAGCGGGAGGTTTAGAGACCCAGTACTTC. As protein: CVISDGLAGGLETQYF.

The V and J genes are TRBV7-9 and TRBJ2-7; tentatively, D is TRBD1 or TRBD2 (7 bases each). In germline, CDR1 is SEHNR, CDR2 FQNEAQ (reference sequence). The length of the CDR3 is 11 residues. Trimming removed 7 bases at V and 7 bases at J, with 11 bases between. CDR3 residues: CASTQGGEQYF. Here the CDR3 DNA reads TGTGCCAGCACCCAGGGGGGGGAGCAGTACTTC. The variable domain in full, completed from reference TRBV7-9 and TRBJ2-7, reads DTGVSQNPRHKITKRGQNVTFRCDPISEHNRLYWYRQTLGQGPEFLTYFQNEAQLEKSRLLSDRFSAERPKGSFSTLEIQRTEQGDSAMYLCASTQGGEQYFGPGTRLTVT.

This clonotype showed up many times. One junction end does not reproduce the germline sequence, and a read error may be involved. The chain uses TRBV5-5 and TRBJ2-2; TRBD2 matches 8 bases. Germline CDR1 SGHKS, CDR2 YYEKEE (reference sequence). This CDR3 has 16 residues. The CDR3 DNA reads TGTGCCAGCAGTTTGGGACTAGGAGCGAACACCGGGGAGCTGTTTTTT. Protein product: CASSLGLGANTGELFF. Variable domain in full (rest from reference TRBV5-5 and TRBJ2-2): DAGVTQSPTHLIKTRGQQVTLRCSPISGHKSVSWYQQVLGQGPQFIFQYYEKEERGRGNFPDRFSARQFPNYSSELNVNALLLGDSALYLCASSLGLGANTGELFFGEGSRLTVL.

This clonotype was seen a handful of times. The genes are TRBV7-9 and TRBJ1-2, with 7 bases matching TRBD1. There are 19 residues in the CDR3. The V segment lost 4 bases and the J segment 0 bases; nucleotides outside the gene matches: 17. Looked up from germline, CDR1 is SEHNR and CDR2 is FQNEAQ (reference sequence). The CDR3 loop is CASSSSYYVRDRANYGYTF. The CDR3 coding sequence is TGTGCCAGCAGCTCATCATATTACGTAAGGGACAGAGCTAACTATGGCTACACCTTC. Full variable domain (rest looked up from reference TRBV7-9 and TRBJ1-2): DTGVSQNPRHKITKRGQNVTFRCDPISEHNRLYWYRQTLGQGPEFLTYFQNEAQLEKSRLLSDRFSAERPKGSFSTLEIQRTEQGDSAMYLCASSSSYYVRDRANYGYTFGSGTRLTVV.

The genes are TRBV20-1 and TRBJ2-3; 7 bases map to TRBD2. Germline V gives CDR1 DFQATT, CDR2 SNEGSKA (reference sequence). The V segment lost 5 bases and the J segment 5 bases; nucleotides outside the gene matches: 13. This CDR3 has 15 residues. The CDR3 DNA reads TGCAGTGCTTGCCTTGAGGACTGGGGGGGAGATACGCAGTATTTT. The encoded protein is CSACLEDWGGDTQYF.

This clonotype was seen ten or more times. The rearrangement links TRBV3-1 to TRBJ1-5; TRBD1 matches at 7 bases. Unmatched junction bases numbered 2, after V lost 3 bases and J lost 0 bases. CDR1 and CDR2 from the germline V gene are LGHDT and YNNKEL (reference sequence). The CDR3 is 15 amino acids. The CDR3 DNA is TGTGCCAGCAGCCAGGGGACAGATAGCAATCAGCCCCAGCATTTT. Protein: CASSQGTDSNQPQHF.

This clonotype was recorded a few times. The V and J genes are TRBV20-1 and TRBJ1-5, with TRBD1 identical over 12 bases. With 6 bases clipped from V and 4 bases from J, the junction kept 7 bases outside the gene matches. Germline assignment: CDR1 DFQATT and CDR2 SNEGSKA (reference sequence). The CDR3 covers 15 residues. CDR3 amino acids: CSAPGQGAPNQPQHF. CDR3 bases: TGCAGTGCGCCGGGACAGGGGGCGCCGAATCAGCCCCAGCATTTT.

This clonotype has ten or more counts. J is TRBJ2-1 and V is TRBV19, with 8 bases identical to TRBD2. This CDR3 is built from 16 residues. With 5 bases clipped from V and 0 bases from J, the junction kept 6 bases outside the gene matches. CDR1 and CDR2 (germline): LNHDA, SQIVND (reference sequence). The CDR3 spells CASSLRGASSYNEQFF. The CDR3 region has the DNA TGTGCCAGTAGTCTGCGGGGGGCGAGCTCCTACAATGAGCAGTTCTTC.

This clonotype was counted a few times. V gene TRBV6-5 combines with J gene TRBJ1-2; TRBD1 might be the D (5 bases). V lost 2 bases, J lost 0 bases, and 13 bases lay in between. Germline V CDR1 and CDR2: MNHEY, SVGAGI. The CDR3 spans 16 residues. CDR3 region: CASSYTLGVANYGYTF. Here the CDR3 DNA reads TGTGCCAGCAGTTACACCCTGGGGGTTGCTAACTATGGCTACACCTTC.

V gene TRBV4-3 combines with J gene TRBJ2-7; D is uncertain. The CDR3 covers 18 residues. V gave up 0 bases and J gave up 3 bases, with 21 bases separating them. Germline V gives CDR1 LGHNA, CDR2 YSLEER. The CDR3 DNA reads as TGCGCCAGCAGCCAAGATTCTTCGCGGCTAGTGGGCTTCTACGAGCAGTACTTC. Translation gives CASSQDSSRLVGFYEQYF.

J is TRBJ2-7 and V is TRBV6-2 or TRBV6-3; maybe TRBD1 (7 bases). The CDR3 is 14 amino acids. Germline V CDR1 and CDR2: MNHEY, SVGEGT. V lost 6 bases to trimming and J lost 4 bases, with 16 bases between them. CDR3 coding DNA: TGTGCCAGCAGCCTCGCAGGGGGGAGGTACGAGCAGTACTTC. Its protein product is CASSLAGGRYEQYF.

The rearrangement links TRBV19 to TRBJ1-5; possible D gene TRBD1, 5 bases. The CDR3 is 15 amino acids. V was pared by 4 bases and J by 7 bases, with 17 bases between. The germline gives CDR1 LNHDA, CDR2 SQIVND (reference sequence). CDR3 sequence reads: CASSNSGGVEQPQHF. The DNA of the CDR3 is TGTGCCAGTAGTAACTCTGGGGGGGTGGAACAGCCCCAGCATTTT.

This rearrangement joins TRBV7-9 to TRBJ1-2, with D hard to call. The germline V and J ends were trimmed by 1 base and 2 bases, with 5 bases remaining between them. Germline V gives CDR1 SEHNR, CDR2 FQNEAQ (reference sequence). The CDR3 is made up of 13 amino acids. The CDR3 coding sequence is TGTGCCAGCAGCTTAGACAGCAACTATGGCTACACCTTC. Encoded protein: CASSLDSNYGYTF.

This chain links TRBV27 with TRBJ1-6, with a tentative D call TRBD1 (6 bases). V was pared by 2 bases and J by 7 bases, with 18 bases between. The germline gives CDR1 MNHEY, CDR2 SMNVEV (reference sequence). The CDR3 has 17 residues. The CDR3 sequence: CASSLQGGRGRNSPLHF. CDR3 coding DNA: TGTGCCAGCAGTTTACAAGGCGGCAGGGGAAGGAATTCACCCCTCCACTTT.

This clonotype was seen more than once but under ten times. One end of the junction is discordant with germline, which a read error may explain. The CDR3 reads CASSEAPPGAQATQYF. In DNA, the CDR3 is TGTGCCAGCAGTGAAGCGCCCCCGGGAGCCCAAGCGACCCAGTACTTC. The chain links TRBV6-1 to TRBJ2-5; perhaps TRBD2 as D (6 bases). Per germline, CDR1 MNHNS and CDR2 SASEGT. CDR3 size: 16 residues.

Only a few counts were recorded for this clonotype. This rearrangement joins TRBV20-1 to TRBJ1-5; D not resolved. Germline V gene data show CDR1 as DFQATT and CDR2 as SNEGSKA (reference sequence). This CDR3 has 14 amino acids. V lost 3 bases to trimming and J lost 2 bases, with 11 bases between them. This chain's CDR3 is CSASSYFGNQPQHF. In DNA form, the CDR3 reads TGCAGTGCTAGTAGCTATTTCGGCAATCAGCCCCAGCATTTT.

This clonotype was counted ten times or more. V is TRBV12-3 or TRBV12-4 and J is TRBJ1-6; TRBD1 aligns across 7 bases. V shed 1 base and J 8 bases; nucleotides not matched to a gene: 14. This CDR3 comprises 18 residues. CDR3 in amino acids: CASSLGSQVAGGHSPLHF. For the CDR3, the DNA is TGTGCCAGCAGTTTAGGGTCCCAGGTGGCAGGGGGTCATTCACCCCTCCACTTT.

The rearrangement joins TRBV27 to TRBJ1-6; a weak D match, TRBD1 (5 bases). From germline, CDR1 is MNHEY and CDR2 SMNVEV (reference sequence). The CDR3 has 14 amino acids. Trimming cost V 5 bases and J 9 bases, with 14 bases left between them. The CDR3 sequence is CASSRRDGGSPLHF. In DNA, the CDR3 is TGTGCCAGCAGTCGCAGGGACGGGGGTTCACCCCTCCACTTT.

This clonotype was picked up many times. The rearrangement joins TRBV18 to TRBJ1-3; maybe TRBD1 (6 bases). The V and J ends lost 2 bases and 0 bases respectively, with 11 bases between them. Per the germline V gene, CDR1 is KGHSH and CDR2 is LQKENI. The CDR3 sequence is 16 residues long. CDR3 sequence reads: CASSPGGQHSGNTIYF. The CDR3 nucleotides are TGTGCCAGCTCACCAGGTGGACAGCACTCTGGAAACACCATATATTTT.

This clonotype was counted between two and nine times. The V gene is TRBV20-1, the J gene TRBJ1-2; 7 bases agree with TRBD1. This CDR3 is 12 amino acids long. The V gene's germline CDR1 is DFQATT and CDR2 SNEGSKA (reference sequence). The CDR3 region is CSAEGADNGYTF. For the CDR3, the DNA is TGCAGCGCTGAGGGGGCAGATAATGGCTACACCTTC.

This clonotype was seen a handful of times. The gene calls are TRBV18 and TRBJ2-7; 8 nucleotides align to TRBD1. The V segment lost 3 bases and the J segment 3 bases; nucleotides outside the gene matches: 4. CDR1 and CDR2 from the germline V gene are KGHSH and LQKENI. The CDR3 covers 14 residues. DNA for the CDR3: TGTGCCAGCTCACCTCCGGACAGGGACTACGAGCAGTACTTC. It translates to CASSPPDRDYEQYF.

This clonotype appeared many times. CDR3: CASSLAGRGSPLHF. DNA for the CDR3: TGTGCCAGCAGTTTAGCAGGGCGGGGTTCACCCCTCCACTTT. This rearrangement joins TRBV12-3 or TRBV12-4 to TRBJ1-6; D is ambiguous. V lost 0 bases and J lost 9, with 9 bases in between. CDR3 length equals 14 residues.